What follows are 18 T cell receptor beta chains derived from one specimen sequenced in a study of T cells after posttransplantation cyclophosphamide. Treatment was busulfan-fludarabine conditioning, a marrow graft, and cyclophosphamide on days +3 and +4. Clones were read by immunoSEQ multiplex PCR, and TCRdb kept only the in-frame ones, dropping some. In the table there are 6,000 to 8,000 clones, 70% to 85% of which are singletons. Specimen: PBMCs, collected after allogeneic stem cell transplant with posttransplant cyclophosphamide. These receptors were collected from a female patient aged 50 to 60 who received an allogeneic stem cell transplant from a related donor, was CMV-positive, and had no GVHD. T cells may partly derive from the graft donor.

This chain uses TRBV20-1 with TRBJ2-1; D ambiguous. The V end lost 6 bases, the J end lost 7 bases, and 10 bases lay between the germline ends. The CDR3 contains 11 residues. From germline, CDR1 is DFQATT and CDR2 SNEGSKA (reference sequence). In nucleotides, the CDR3 is TGCAGTGCCACTTCCGCAAATGAGCAGTTCTTC. Amino acid sequence: CSATSANEQFF.

The V gene is TRBV5-6, the J gene TRBJ2-7, with D possibly matching TRBD2 (5 bases). CDR1 SGHDT and CDR2 YYEEEE come from the germline V gene. CDR3 length equals 14 residues. V dropped 1 base and J dropped 0 bases, with 8 bases sitting between them. The CDR3 sequence is CASSLRGYSYEQYF. CDR3 DNA sequence: TGTGCCAGCAGCTTGCGGGGTTACTCCTACGAGCAGTACTTC.

The chain has TRBV5-8 and TRBJ1-2; 8 bases are shared with TRBD1. There are 16 residues in the CDR3. Germline CDR1 and CDR2: SGHTS and YDEGEE. V lost 6 bases to trimming and J lost 3 bases; unmatched junction nucleotides: 13. This chain's CDR3 is CASILTGQGPYYGYTF. The CDR3 DNA reads as TGTGCCAGCATCCTAACAGGACAGGGACCTTACTATGGCTACACCTTC.

This clone was detected once. The CDR3 here is CASSPDRGEQFF. DNA for the CDR3: TGTGCCAGCAGCCCGGACAGGGGTGAGCAGTTCTTC. This chain joins TRBV7-9 and TRBJ2-1; 9 bases agree with TRBD1. This CDR3 is built from 12 residues. CDR1 and CDR2 from the germline V gene are SEHNR and FQNEAQ (reference sequence). The V and J ends lost 5 bases and 9 bases, in that order; junction bases with no gene match: 2. The full variable domain, completed using reference TRBV7-9 and TRBJ2-1, is DTGVSQNPRHKITKRGQNVTFRCDPISEHNRLYWYRQTLGQGPEFLTYFQNEAQLEKSRLLSDRFSAERPKGSFSTLEIQRTEQGDSAMYLCASSPDRGEQFFGPGTRLTVL.

This chain links TRBV5-1 with TRBJ2-1; 7 bases align to TRBD1. V gave up 4 bases and J gave up 8 bases; unmatched junction bases: 15. The CDR3 extends over 16 amino acids. Per germline, CDR1 SGHRS and CDR2 YFSETQ. The CDR3 reads CASSEGSGAGGDEQFF. CDR3 nucleotides: TGCGCCAGCAGCGAAGGTAGTGGGGCAGGGGGAGATGAGCAGTTCTTC.

This clone turned up a few times. The chain joins TRBV11-2 to TRBJ1-2; no definite D call. Germline CDR1 SGHAT, CDR2 FQNNGV. Trimming took off 5 bases at V and 7 bases at J, with 14 bases between the two ends. CDR3 size: 13 residues. CDR3 sequence (DNA): TGTGCCAGCAGCCTGCTTTTGAGTGGTGGCTACACCTTC. Encoded protein: CASSLLLSGGYTF.

This clone showed up just a few times. This chain joins TRBV5-1 and TRBJ2-1, with 10 nucleotides matching TRBD2. The germline V gene has CDR1 SGHRS and CDR2 YFSETQ. With V trimmed by 3 bases and J by 5 bases, 8 bases remained unmatched. This CDR3 spans 16 amino acids. Written as DNA, the CDR3 is TGCGCCAGCAGCTCCACTAGCGGGGTATTCAACAATGAGCAGTTCTTC. Its protein is CASSSTSGVFNNEQFF.

The chain carries TRBV7-2 and TRBJ2-1, with 9 bases matching TRBD2. The CDR3 runs 15 residues. CDR1 SGHTA and CDR2 FQGNSA come from the germline V gene. The ends lost 2 bases at V and 4 bases at J; junction bases unmatched: 3. CDR3 in DNA: TGTGCCAGCAGCTTACTAGCGGGGACTTACAATGAGCAGTTCTTC. Translated, it gives CASSLLAGTYNEQFF.

The chain carries TRBV4-1 and TRBJ2-7, with D possibly TRBD1 on 6 matching bases. CDR3 size: 15 residues. V was clipped by 1 base and J by 6 bases, with 16 bases between them. Germline values: CDR1 MGHRA, CDR2 YSYEKL. In DNA form, the CDR3 reads TGCGCCAGCAGCCAAGTGGGGGCCTCCGGCCTCGAGCAGTACTTC. Its protein is CASSQVGASGLEQYF.

The chain employs TRBV7-8 and TRBJ1-1, with 9 nucleotides matching TRBD1. This CDR3 is 13 amino acids long. Germline V lookup: CDR1 SGHVS, CDR2 FQNEAQ. V lost 5 bases and J lost 11; bases outside the gene matches: 9. Here the CDR3 DNA reads TGTGCCAGCAGCACGGGACAGGGAAAAAGGGCTTTCTTT. Encoded protein: CASSTGQGKRAFF.

This clone was found a few times. This rearrangement joins TRBV12-2 to TRBJ1-3; TRBD1 was called by the table and not checked on the DNA. TRBV12-2 is listed as a pseudogene. The length of the CDR3 is 14 residues. DNA for the CDR3: TGTGCCAGCACCACAGGGGGTTCTGGAAACACCATATATTTT. Protein: CASTTGGSGNTIYF.

This clone was counted once. This chain uses TRBV6-5 with TRBJ1-4; a possible D gene is TRBD1 (5 bases). Germline V gives CDR1 MNHEY, CDR2 SVGAGI. CDR3 length equals 15 residues. The germline V and J ends were trimmed by 2 bases and 5 bases, with 12 bases remaining between them. The CDR3 sequence: CASSYAGRANEKLFF. The CDR3 DNA is TGTGCCAGCAGTTACGCGGGACGGGCCAATGAAAAACTGTTTTTT.

The chain couples TRBV19 to TRBJ2-7; tentatively, D is TRBD1 (6 bases). Germline V gene data show CDR1 as LNHDA and CDR2 as SQIVND (reference sequence). The CDR3 has 15 residues. V was pared by 2 bases and J by 2 bases, with 13 bases between. The CDR3 region is CASSISRDTTYEQYF. In DNA form, the CDR3 reads TGTGCCAGTAGTATATCCCGGGACACTACCTACGAGCAGTACTTC.

V and J are TRBV4-1 and TRBJ1-1, with D unresolved. V lost 1 base, J lost 5 bases, and 8 bases lay in between. The CDR3 runs 13 residues. Germline-derived CDR1 and CDR2 are MGHRA and YSYEKL. The CDR3 DNA sequence: TGCGCCAGCAGCCAAGTTATACAGACTGAAGCTTTCTTT. Translation gives CASSQVIQTEAFF.

The chain recombines TRBV27 with TRBJ2-1; 9 bases are shared with TRBD2. Trimming took 2 bases from V and 8 from J; bases not matched to a gene: 4. Germline CDR1 is MNHEY and CDR2 is SMNVEV (reference sequence). The CDR3 contains 14 residues. The CDR3 reads CASSLGSGGHEQFF. The DNA for the CDR3 is TGTGCCAGCAGTTTAGGTAGCGGGGGTCATGAGCAGTTCTTC.

The rearrangement joins TRBV28 to TRBJ1-3; the D gene is possibly TRBD1 (6 bases). Germline CDR1 is MDHEN and CDR2 is SYDVKM. V lost 6 bases and J lost 0, with 18 bases in between. The CDR3 runs 17 residues. CDR3 residues: CASSGQQPSPSGNTIYF. DNA of the CDR3: TGTGCCAGCAGCGGACAGCAACCTTCCCCCTCTGGAAACACCATATATTTT.

CDR3 protein: CASSQRTGSYEQYF. The CDR3 nucleotides are TGCGCCAGCAGCCAACGCACAGGGTCCTACGAGCAGTACTTC. The chain carries TRBV4-1 and TRBJ2-7; weak D call: TRBD1 (6 bases). The CDR3 length is 14 residues. Germline V gene lookup returns CDR1 MGHRA and CDR2 YSYEKL. Deletions cut 2 bases from V and 1 base from J, with 9 bases between.

This clone appeared once. The same CDR3 can be traced to other DNA sequences in this sample. V usage is TRBV4-1 and J usage is TRBJ1-6, with D unresolved. Germline V gene sequence: CDR1 MGHRA, CDR2 YSYEKL. Trimming shortened V by 0 bases and J by 5 bases, and 8 bases separated the two germline ends. The CDR3 contains 15 residues. The CDR3 DNA reads TGCGCCAGCAGCCAAGAGATTACAGATAATTCACCCCTCCACTTT. Translated: CASSQEITDNSPLHF.